The 14 T cell receptor beta chains given below trace back to one sample, sequenced in a study of control samples from healthy donors and cancer patients. The repertoire was sequenced with immunoSEQ multiplex PCR; TCRdb's copy has only in-frame clones and lacks some. This repertoire shows under 450,000 clones, approximately 90% found once; its top ten account for 5% to 8%. The sequenced material came from PBMCs. The receptors originated from a man between 40 and 49 years old with head and neck cancer.

The chain has TRBV27 and TRBJ2-2; 7 nucleotides agree with TRBD1. Trimming took 0 bases from V and 2 from J; bases not matched to a gene: 12. Looked up from germline, CDR1 is MNHEY and CDR2 is SMNVEV (reference sequence). This CDR3 is 19 amino acids long. Here the CDR3 DNA reads TGTGCCAGCAGTTTATCGATAAGGACCCGACAGGGAAACACCGGGGAGCTGTTTTTT. Residues: CASSLSIRTRQGNTGELFF.

The CDR3 DNA sequence: TGCGCCAGCAGCTTGTCGGACTTTGGAATGAACACTGAAGCTTTCTTT. This sequence encodes CASSLSDFGMNTEAFF. The chain uses TRBV5-1 and TRBJ1-1; no clear D. The germline V and J ends were trimmed by 1 base and 0 bases, with 13 bases remaining between them. This CDR3 comprises 16 residues. Germline V CDR1 and CDR2: SGHRS, YFSETQ. The full variable domain, in which reference TRBV5-1 and TRBJ1-1 provide the parts outside the CDR3, is KAGVTQTPRYLIKTRGQQVTLSCSPISGHRSVSWYQQTPGQGLQFLFEYFSETQRNKGNFPGRFSGRQFSNSRSEMNVSTLELGDSALYLCASSLSDFGMNTEAFFGQGTRLTVV.

V usage is TRBV4-3 and J usage is TRBJ1-6; 11 bases map to TRBD1. Looked up from germline, CDR1 is LGHNA and CDR2 is YSLEER. This CDR3 region has 18 residues. V shed 0 bases and J 8 bases; nucleotides not matched to a gene: 9. Here the CDR3 reads CASSQDVPGQGGDSPLHF. The CDR3 bases are TGCGCCAGCAGCCAAGATGTGCCGGGACAGGGGGGCGATTCACCCCTCCACTTT.

This chain connects TRBV29-1 to TRBJ2-1, with 10 nucleotides matching TRBD1. The ends lost 3 bases at V and 6 bases at J; junction bases unmatched: 2. Germline V gene data show CDR1 as SQVTM and CDR2 as ANQGSEA. There are 13 residues in the CDR3. CDR3 residues: CSVDRTGGNEQFF. The CDR3 DNA sequence: TGCAGCGTTGATCGGACAGGGGGCAATGAGCAGTTCTTC.

V is TRBV7-9 and J is TRBJ1-6, with 7 bases that match TRBD1. CDR1 and CDR2 from the germline V gene are SEHNR and FQNEAQ (reference sequence). The ends lost 0 bases at V and 13 bases at J; junction bases unmatched: 9. The CDR3 sequence is 15 residues long. The CDR3 reads CASSLAPQGGNPLHF. The CDR3 region has the DNA TGTGCCAGCAGCTTAGCGCCCCAGGGGGGTAATCCCCTCCACTTT.

The V call is TRBV27, the J call TRBJ1-2, with D uncertain. V lost 5 bases and J 6 bases, leaving 19 bases between the germline ends. From germline, CDR1 is MNHEY and CDR2 SMNVEV (reference sequence). This CDR3 comprises 15 residues. The CDR3 sequence: CASSPVDKTFDGYTF. For the CDR3, the DNA is TGTGCCAGCAGTCCTGTTGACAAGACGTTTGATGGCTACACCTTC.

This chain links TRBV5-6 with TRBJ2-7, with D possibly TRBD1 on 6 matching bases. Trimming left V 3 bases short and J 3 bases short, with 16 bases between. CDR1 and CDR2 from the germline V gene are SGHDT and YYEEEE. CDR3 length: 15 amino acids. The CDR3 DNA reads TGTGCCAGCAGCTCCCTCCCGGGACAATTCTACGAGCAGTACTTC. This encodes CASSSLPGQFYEQYF. The variable domain in full, completed from reference TRBV5-6 and TRBJ2-7, reads DAGVTQSPTHLIKTRGQQVTLRCSPKSGHDTVSWYQQALGQGPQFIFQYYEEEERQRGNFPDRFSGHQFPNYSSELNVNALLLGDSALYLCASSSLPGQFYEQYFGPGTRLTVT.

The rearrangement joins TRBV7-3 to TRBJ2-1; 15 nucleotides agree with TRBD2. Germline V gene sequence: CDR1 SGHTA, CDR2 FQGTGA. The CDR3 spans 18 residues. V gave up 4 bases and J gave up 0 bases; unmatched junction bases: 4. The CDR3 bases are TGTGCCAGCAGCTCCGGACTAGCGGGAGGGAGCTCCTACAATGAGCAGTTCTTC. It specifies CASSSGLAGGSSYNEQFF.

The CDR3 DNA sequence: TGTGCCAGCAGCTTGGGACTTGCGGGAGTAGCGTACAATGAGCAGTTCTTC. Its translation is CASSLGLAGVAYNEQFF. The chain couples TRBV5-4 to TRBJ2-1; 7 positions match TRBD2. Germline CDR1 reads SGHNT; CDR2 reads YYREEE (reference sequence). Unmatched junction bases numbered 10, after V lost 0 bases and J lost 4 bases. This CDR3 is 17 amino acids long.

This rearrangement joins TRBV18 to TRBJ2-7; tentative D call: TRBD2 (6 bases). V gave up 3 bases and J gave up 1 base, with 25 bases separating them. CDR1 and CDR2 from the germline V gene are KGHSH and LQKENI. The CDR3 runs 19 residues. CDR3 protein: CASSPSGVAEPKISYEQYF. The CDR3 region has the DNA TGTGCCAGCTCACCTTCCGGGGTAGCGGAACCAAAAATTTCCTACGAGCAGTACTTC.

The chain employs TRBV5-1 and TRBJ2-3; D is unclear. Trimming left V 0 bases short and J 0 bases short, with 5 bases between. The CDR3 contains 14 residues. CDR1 SGHRS and CDR2 YFSETQ come from the germline V gene. CDR3 bases: TGCGCCAGCAGCTTGGGTCACAGCACAGATACGCAGTATTTT. Residues: CASSLGHSTDTQYF.

This chain uses TRBV28 with TRBJ1-1; the D gene is possibly TRBD1 (6 bases). Germline V gives CDR1 MDHEN, CDR2 SYDVKM. This CDR3 is built from 12 residues. The V end was cut by 8 bases, the J end by 9 bases, with 16 bases between. CDR3 region: CASRGADLKAFF. For the CDR3, the DNA is TGTGCCAGCCGGGGGGCTGATTTAAAAGCTTTCTTT.

The chain has TRBV5-1 and TRBJ2-2; D is perhaps TRBD2 (6 bases). The V end lost 1 base, the J end lost 5 bases, and 24 bases lay between the germline ends. The germline V gene encodes CDR1 SGHRS and CDR2 YFSETQ. The CDR3 is 19 amino acids. CDR3 region: CASSLKDRGTGVATGELFF. CDR3 coding DNA: TGCGCCAGCAGCTTGAAAGATCGGGGAACGGGAGTCGCTACCGGGGAGCTGTTTTTT.

The J gene is TRBJ1-6, the V gene TRBV25-1; perhaps TRBD1 as D (5 bases). V lost 3 bases, J lost 14 bases, and 11 bases lay in between. The length of the CDR3 is 12 residues. CDR1 is MGHDK, CDR2 SYGVNS, per germline. CDR3 DNA: TGTGCCAGCAGTGACCTCCAGGGTGCCCTCCACTTT. This translates into CASSDLQGALHF.